These 28 T cell receptor beta chains were sequenced from one sample in a study of blood T cells in healthy people across ages. A second PCR of 7 to 11 cycles used a sample-barcoded 5' primer and a J-beta primer mix. TCRdb redid the calling of the 5' RACE reads with MiXCR, one entry per CDR3 protein. Among about 1.5 million distinct CDR3 sequences listed, under 55% were seen once. The specimen sequenced was blood. All receptors come from a woman between 18 and 29 years old in good health.

This chain joins TRBV6-6 and TRBJ2-6; D is unclear. Germline loops: CDR1 MNHNY, CDR2 SVGAGI (reference sequence). Trimming took off 2 bases at V and 0 bases at J, with 5 bases between the two ends. The CDR3 extends over 15 amino acids. CDR3 sequence (DNA): TGTGCCAGCAGTTACGCACACTCTGGGGCCAACGTCCTGACTTTC. It specifies CASSYAHSGANVLTF.

This clonotype was picked up a small number of times. The chain carries TRBV6-2 or TRBV6-3 and TRBJ1-4; D unclear. This CDR3 comprises 16 residues. CDR1 is MNHEY, CDR2 SVGEGT, per germline. V lost 5 bases and J lost 0, with 13 bases in between. CDR3 bases: TGTGCCAGCAGTACTAGGACGGGAGCAACTAATGAAAAACTGTTTTTT. It is translated as CASSTRTGATNEKLFF.

The chain joins TRBV7-2 to TRBJ2-7; D perhaps matches TRBD2 (6 bases). V was pared by 5 bases and J by 1 base, with 15 bases between. The germline CDR1 and CDR2 sequences are SGHTA and FQGNSA. The CDR3 is made up of 15 amino acids. CDR3 coding DNA: TGTGCCAGCAGCCTCCCTCGGGAGTGGTCCTACGAGCAGTACTTC. It encodes CASSLPREWSYEQYF.

In this sample, this clonotype turned up a few times. Since a much larger clone is just one base distant, this may be a read error. The chain uses TRBV9 and TRBJ2-5, with 9 bases matching TRBD1. Germline trimming cut 2 bases from V and 4 bases from J; bases unmatched to any gene: 9. CDR3 length equals 16 residues. Looked up from germline, CDR1 is SGDLS and CDR2 is YYNGEE. In nucleotides, the CDR3 is TGTGCCAGCAGCGTTGCCGCACAGGGGGCTGGAGAGACCCAGTACTTC. Translation: CASSVAAQGAGETQYF.

The rearrangement uses TRBV12-3 or TRBV12-4 and TRBJ1-3, with D tentatively TRBD1 (5 bases). Trimming pared 5 bases from V and 2 bases from J, leaving 19 bases between. The CDR3 is made up of 17 amino acids. DNA for the CDR3: TGTGCCAGCAGTGTCCCGGGACGCCGTAGCACTGGAAACACCATATATTTT. This sequence encodes CASSVPGRRSTGNTIYF.

This clonotype was detected ten times or more. V usage is TRBV2 and J usage is TRBJ2-7, with 7 bases fitting TRBD1. Per the germline V gene, CDR1 is SNHLY and CDR2 is FYNNEI. The CDR3 covers 16 residues. V was clipped by 3 bases and J by 3 bases; unmatched bases: 11. This CDR3 reads CASSDSSRDSYYEQYF. The CDR3 DNA sequence: TGTGCCAGCAGTGACTCTTCCAGGGACAGTTACTACGAGCAGTACTTC.

This chain links TRBV20-1 with TRBJ1-3; D might be TRBD1 (5 bases). V was pared by 6 bases and J by 2 bases, with 17 bases between. This CDR3 has 15 residues. Germline CDR1 and CDR2: DFQATT and SNEGSKA (reference sequence). CDR3 nucleotides: TGCAGTGCCGGGAGGATTGGGGGAACTGGAAACACCATATATTTT. Encoded protein: CSAGRIGGTGNTIYF.

This clonotype has a handful of counts. This rearrangement joins TRBV2 to TRBJ2-3; D is perhaps TRBD2 (5 bases). Germline V CDR1 and CDR2: SNHLY, FYNNEI. With 8 bases removed from V and 6 bases from J, the gap between germline ends came to 18 bases. The CDR3 contains 14 residues. CDR3 loop: CASWVTGKTDTQYF. In DNA, the CDR3 is TGTGCCAGCTGGGTGACCGGGAAAACGGATACGCAGTATTTT.

This clonotype was found a few times. The rearrangement uses TRBV5-6 and TRBJ2-1, with 14 bases lining up with TRBD2. The CDR3 length is 17 residues. The germline V gene has CDR1 SGHDT and CDR2 YYEEEE. With 1 base clipped from V and 7 bases from J, the junction kept 7 bases outside the gene matches. The CDR3 here is CASSLWSGLAGVNEQFF. CDR3 DNA sequence: TGTGCCAGCAGCTTGTGGTCGGGACTAGCGGGAGTAAATGAGCAGTTCTTC.

In this sample, this clonotype turned up many times. The chain has TRBV20-1 and TRBJ2-1; a weak D match, TRBD2 (5 bases). Germline CDR1 is DFQATT and CDR2 is SNEGSKA (reference sequence). V was clipped by 5 bases and J by 10 bases, with 15 bases between them. The CDR3 is made up of 12 amino acids. Written as DNA, the CDR3 is TGCAGTGCTGGGCCTGACTATTACGAGCAGTTCTTC. This sequence encodes CSAGPDYYEQFF.

The rearrangement links TRBV19 to TRBJ2-7, with 7 bases identical to TRBD1. V was pared by 5 bases and J by 0 bases, with 7 bases of the junction left unmatched. CDR1 is LNHDA and CDR2 is SQIVND in the germline V gene (reference sequence). The CDR3 consists of 15 residues. CDR3 coding DNA: TGTGCCAGTAGTGCGGCAGGGGGAAACTCCTACGAGCAGTACTTC. Translating it yields CASSAAGGNSYEQYF.

The CDR3 coding sequence is TGTGCCAGTAGTATCGTGGGGCCCCTCACAGATACGCAGTATTTT. It yields the protein CASSIVGPLTDTQYF. The chain has TRBV19 and TRBJ2-3; D is possibly TRBD1 (5 bases). The germline V gene encodes CDR1 LNHDA and CDR2 SQIVND (reference sequence). This CDR3 has 15 amino acids. V was cut by 3 bases and J by 2 bases, with 12 bases left in between.

This clonotype was counted only a few times. The rearrangement uses TRBV12-3 or TRBV12-4 and TRBJ1-1; D unclear. The V and J ends lost 5 bases and 1 base respectively, with 11 bases between them. The CDR3 sequence is 14 residues long. The CDR3 here is CASSETRWNTEAFF. CDR3 bases: TGTGCCAGCAGTGAGACAAGATGGAACACTGAAGCTTTCTTT.

This clonotype was observed a few times. This rearrangement joins TRBV5-1 to TRBJ2-2; 8 positions agree with TRBD1. Germline CDR1 and CDR2: SGHRS and YFSETQ. Losses at the gene ends were 4 bases for V and 4 bases for J; bases not matched to a gene: 3. The CDR3 totals 14 residues. The CDR3: CASSVDRATGELFF. As DNA, the CDR3 is TGCGCCAGCAGCGTGGACAGGGCCACCGGGGAGCTGTTTTTT. Full variable domain (rest looked up from reference TRBV5-1 and TRBJ2-2): KAGVTQTPRYLIKTRGQQVTLSCSPISGHRSVSWYQQTPGQGLQFLFEYFSETQRNKGNFPGRFSGRQFSNSRSEMNVSTLELGDSALYLCASSVDRATGELFFGEGSRLTVL.

This clonotype was picked up many times. This chain joins TRBV5-1 and TRBJ2-1; unclear D gene. Germline loops: CDR1 SGHRS, CDR2 YFSETQ. Trimming stripped 4 bases from V and 1 base from J, with 9 bases between. CDR3 length: 14 residues. The CDR3 DNA reads as TGCGCCAGCAGCCGGAAGGATTCCTACAATGAGCAGTTCTTC. Translation gives CASSRKDSYNEQFF. Based on the CDR3 plus reference TRBV5-1 and TRBJ2-1, the full variable domain is KAGVTQTPRYLIKTRGQQVTLSCSPISGHRSVSWYQQTPGQGLQFLFEYFSETQRNKGNFPGRFSGRQFSNSRSEMNVSTLELGDSALYLCASSRKDSYNEQFFGPGTRLTVL.

The rearrangement uses TRBV7-2 and TRBJ1-1; 7 bases fit TRBD1. CDR3 length: 16 residues. The V segment lost 3 bases and the J segment 0 bases; nucleotides outside the gene matches: 7. CDR1 is SGHTA and CDR2 is FQGNSA in the germline V gene. CDR3 amino acids: CASSFKGAGMNTEAFF. CDR3 DNA: TGTGCCAGCAGCTTCAAGGGGGCGGGTATGAACACTGAAGCTTTCTTT.

The gene calls are TRBV28 and TRBJ2-4, with unresolved D. This CDR3 comprises 13 residues. The V and J ends lost 5 bases and 3 bases respectively, with 8 bases between them. In germline, CDR1 is MDHEN, CDR2 SYDVKM. Here the CDR3 reads CASSLRLKNIQYF. In nucleotides, the CDR3 is TGTGCCAGCAGTCTCCGGCTCAAAAACATTCAGTACTTC. Filled out from reference TRBV28 and TRBJ2-4, the complete variable domain reads DVKVTQSSRYLVKRTGEKVFLECVQDMDHENMFWYRQDPGLGLRLIYFSYDVKMKEKGDIPEGYSVSREKKERFSLILESASTNQTSMYLCASSLRLKNIQYFGAGTRLSVL.

Only a few counts were recorded for this clonotype. The chain uses TRBV4-3 and TRBJ2-7; no firm D call. The CDR3 is made up of 16 amino acids. CDR1 is LGHNA and CDR2 is YSLEER in the germline V gene. V was clipped by 0 bases and J by 1 base, with 13 bases between them. CDR3: CASSQDRTSRSYEQYF. The CDR3 DNA reads as TGCGCCAGCAGCCAAGATAGGACCAGCAGGTCCTACGAGCAGTACTTC.

About this clonotype: A much larger clone differs by one base, so this may be a read error. The CDR3 DNA is TGTGCCATCAGCACCGGAGATACGCAGTATTTT. Translating gives CAISTGDTQYF. The genes are TRBV10-3 and TRBJ2-3; D call uncertain. V was cut by 6 bases and J by 5 bases, with 6 bases left in between. The V gene's germline CDR1 is ENHRY and CDR2 SYGVKD. This CDR3 has 11 amino acids.

The V call is TRBV7-2, the J call TRBJ1-2, with a weak D call TRBD1 (5 bases). Germline V gene lookup returns CDR1 SGHTA and CDR2 FQGNSA. The ends were cut back, 5 bases at V and 7 bases at J, with 14 bases in the middle. CDR3 length: 13 residues. CDR3 sequence (DNA): TGTGCCAGCAGCATCAGCACAGGAATTGGCTACACCTTC. Encoded protein: CASSISTGIGYTF.

With regard to this clonotype: A much larger clone lies one base from this, so it may be a read error. V gene TRBV12-3 or TRBV12-4 combines with J gene TRBJ1-1, with D hard to call. The CDR3 has 11 residues. V was shortened by 3 bases and J by 6 bases, with 5 bases between the two germline ends. The CDR3 DNA reads as TGTGCCAGCAGTTTTTTTGCTGAAGCTTTCTTT. It translates to CASSFFAEAFF.

The chain couples TRBV6-5 to TRBJ2-1; TRBD2 agrees at 10 bases. After removal of 2 bases from V and 6 bases from J, the junction contained 7 bases not matched to a gene. CDR1 MNHEY and CDR2 SVGAGI come from the germline V gene. The CDR3 contains 16 residues. The DNA for the CDR3 is TGTGCCAGCAGTTACAAACCGGGACTAGCGATCAATGAGCAGTTCTTC. Its protein product is CASSYKPGLAINEQFF.

This clonotype was recorded a few times. This chain links TRBV19 with TRBJ2-5; D not certain. Trimming took 3 bases from V and 11 from J, leaving 13 bases between them. The CDR3 sequence is 12 residues long. CDR1 is LNHDA and CDR2 is SQIVND in the germline V gene (reference sequence). The chain's CDR3 is CASSIEVNEQYF. The DNA of the CDR3 is TGTGCCAGTAGTATTGAGGTCAATGAGCAGTACTTC.

V gene TRBV20-1 combines with J gene TRBJ2-3; TRBD2 agrees at 10 bases. The germline gives CDR1 DFQATT, CDR2 SNEGSKA (reference sequence). The ends lost 0 bases at V and 3 bases at J; junction bases unmatched: 3. The CDR3 runs to 15 residues. The CDR3 is CSARDLAGVTDTQYF. The CDR3 DNA follows: TGCAGTGCTAGAGATCTAGCGGGAGTGACAGATACGCAGTATTTT.

In its sample, this clonotype was seen a few times. The chain recombines TRBV28 with TRBJ2-3; D call uncertain. Germline values: CDR1 MDHEN, CDR2 SYDVKM. The CDR3 is made up of 16 amino acids. V lost 6 bases and J lost 2, with 18 bases in between. CDR3 protein: CASRQVPIGSTDTQYF. DNA of the CDR3: TGTGCCAGCAGACAAGTCCCTATCGGCTCCACAGATACGCAGTATTTT.

The V gene is TRBV5-1, the J gene TRBJ2-3, with 7 positions matching TRBD1. CDR1 SGHRS and CDR2 YFSETQ come from the germline V gene. This CDR3 is 15 amino acids long. V was clipped by 2 bases and J by 6 bases; unmatched bases: 9. CDR3 sequence reads: CASSLLTGSVDTQYF. The CDR3 nucleotides are TGCGCCAGCAGCTTATTGACAGGGAGTGTGGATACGCAGTATTTT.

This clonotype was seen a handful of times. V usage is TRBV12-3 or TRBV12-4 and J usage is TRBJ2-1; possibly TRBD2 for D (6 bases). V lost 5 bases, J lost 14 bases, and 16 bases lay in between. This CDR3 region has 12 residues. This CDR3 reads CASSTRDSLKFF. Here the CDR3 DNA reads TGTGCCAGCAGTACCCGGGACTCCCTAAAGTTCTTC.

This clonotype was detected only a few times. The V call is TRBV5-1, the J call TRBJ1-2, with 11 bases that match TRBD1. From germline, CDR1 is SGHRS and CDR2 YFSETQ. V dropped 0 bases and J dropped 4; count of bases not matched to a gene: 5. This CDR3 is built from 16 residues. Here the CDR3 DNA reads TGCGCCAGCAGCTTGGATGGACAGGGGGCGGCCTATGGCTACACCTTC. As protein: CASSLDGQGAAYGYTF.